These T cell receptor beta chains were read from a single sample in a study of CD8 T cells in Susac syndrome. TCRdb re-called the immunoSEQ multiplex PCR reads with MiXCR, one entry per CDR3 protein. The sample has around 18,000 distinct CDR3 sequences, about 95% seen once; the top ten hold around 0.25%. Sequencing used CD8+ T cells from PBMCs. These receptors all come from a human donor in good health. Both conserved end residues are part of each CDR3. The size field is filled for only some rows; it gives once, few, many or a size class.

>.|TRBV6-6
CASSSWTVEKLFF
>.|TRBV7-9
CASSLEQGDEQFF
>.|TRBV28
CASSWAGKNTEAFF
>.|TRBV6-2/TRBV6-3
CASSYRLNTEAFF
>.|TRBV24-1
CATSDEKETQYF
>few|TRBV11-2
CASSLAAFSSYEQYF
>.|TRBV29-1
CSVDGAGGPALDNEQFF
>.|TRBV28
CASSFTDSSYEQYF
>few|TRBV7-3
CATGGTSGPNEQFF
>.|TRBV12-3/TRBV12-4
CASSFLLGTDTQYF
>.|TRBV28
CASTLASNTGELFF
>.|TRBV29-1
CSVEALPDTQYF
>.|TRBV19
CASTPPGGTTEAFF
>.|TRBV28
CASSLERDGAYEQYF
>.|TRBV29-1
CSVTGTSTYNEQFF
>.|TRBV29-1
CSVARTGGLAFF
>.|TRBV19
CASSIPREGDYGYTF
>.|TRBV28
CASNGVKNIQYF
>.|TRBV24-1
CATSDPSGRDTDTQYF
>.|TRBV27
CASSSRGPGNEQFF
>once|TRBV15
CATSGGTGEDTQYF
>.|TRBV4-1
CASTPSEGRAYNEQFF
>.|TRBV11-1
CASSLERNVQETQYF
>.|TRBV7-9
CASRQGSYNEQFF
>.|TRBV18
CASSTNSGGEQYF
>.|TRBV7-9
CASSINNEQFF
>.|TRBV5-1
CASRREGNEQFF
>.|TRBV28
CASSLMGNSNQPQHF
>.|TRBV20-1
CSARGQSSYEQYF
>.|TRBV12-3/TRBV12-4
CASSRWEGSLNEKLFF
>.|TRBV28
CASSPRDQYTGELFF
>.|TRBV24-1
CATSDFGGTGDTQYF
>.|TRBV6-5
CASSYSPDPAVENEQFF
>.|TRBV6-4
CASSDGYSYEIRLAGGWNNEQFF
>.|TRBV28
CASTPGLAGARTTGELFF
>.|TRBV7-9
CASSLVSLDNEQFF
>.|TRBV7-9
CASSLRGSRSYEQYF
>.|TRBV5-4
CASSPVDVYNEQFF
>.|TRBV28
CASSLISGIYEQYF
>once|TRBV7-9
CASTTSTGGPNEKLFF
>.|TRBV29-1
CSVELGGAYEQYF
>.|TRBV7-8
CASSTDTGSNQPQHF
>.|TRBV15
CAIGRDSRNTGELFF
>once|TRBV27
CASSTGGEANTEAFF
>.|TRBV6-1
CASSAGTGKAYEQYF
>once|TRBV9
CASSPGGAGTGELFF
>.|TRBV7-9
CASSPGSGWEKYTQYF
>.|TRBV30
CAWSADSNQPQHF
>.|TRBV5-4
CASSPRGADSYEQYF
>once|TRBV7-8
CASSLGLLVSREINNEQFF
>.|TRBV19
CASTPDGGFSGNTIYF
>.|TRBV7-9
CASSQPLGVETQYF
>.|TRBV5-1
CASSLGQGASYEQYF